The 28 T cell receptor beta chains below were found in one sample sequenced in a study of cytomegalovirus exposure and HLA in healthy donors. Primers for the PCR totalled 60 Vbeta and 13 Jbeta. The protocol was immunoSEQ multiplex PCR, while the TCRdb copy is restricted to in-frame clones and leaves out a portion. The data show about 120,000 clones, roughly 9% seen once. Input material: PBMCs. The receptor set was obtained from a middle-aged woman in good health and CMV-seropositive.

This sequence joins TRBV5-8 and TRBJ1-1; TRBD1 agrees at 9 bases. Per germline, CDR1 SGHTS and CDR2 YDEGEE. Trimming took 2 bases from V and 6 from J; bases not matched to a gene: 8. This CDR3 is built from 15 residues. DNA of the CDR3: TGTGCCAGCAGCTTTTACCGAACAGGGGGCCCTGAAGCTTTCTTT. It yields the protein CASSFYRTGGPEAFF.

V gene TRBV5-1 combines with J gene TRBJ1-1; perhaps TRBD1 as D (5 bases). The germline V gene encodes CDR1 SGHRS and CDR2 YFSETQ. The length of the CDR3 is 14 residues. The germline V and J ends were trimmed by 0 bases and 5 bases, with 11 bases remaining between them. The CDR3 DNA is TGCGCCAGCAGCTTGGAGGGGCAGGGAACTGAAGCTTTCTTT. Protein product: CASSLEGQGTEAFF.

This clone occurred a few times. CDR3 nucleotide sequence: TGTGCCAGCAGCTTATCGGGCTATGGCTACACCTTC. Protein sequence: CASSLSGYGYTF. V is TRBV11-2 and J is TRBJ1-2; D is unresolved. V was trimmed by 2 bases and J by 4 bases, leaving 5 bases between them. The CDR3 runs to 12 residues. The V gene's germline CDR1 is SGHAT and CDR2 FQNNGV.

This clone was seen a handful of times. V gene TRBV28 combines with J gene TRBJ2-1, with D maybe TRBD1 (6 bases). Trimming stripped 6 bases from V and 1 base from J, with 16 bases between. The CDR3 loop spans 16 amino acids. CDR1 is MDHEN, CDR2 SYDVKM, per germline. The chain's CDR3 is CASSARGGSSYNEQFF. The CDR3 region has the DNA TGTGCCAGCAGCGCAAGAGGGGGATCGTCCTACAATGAGCAGTTCTTC.

As regards this clone: The same CDR3 also results from other DNA sequences found in this sample. The chain is built from TRBV30 and TRBJ1-2; D gene unclear. Germline assignment: CDR1 GTSNPN and CDR2 SVGIG (reference sequence). The CDR3 covers 12 residues. V lost 0 bases to trimming and J lost 7 bases, with 9 bases between them. The CDR3 coding sequence is TGTGCCTGGAGTGTACAAAGAAGTGGCTACACCTTC. Amino acid sequence: CAWSVQRSGYTF.

This clone has more than one count but fewer than ten. This sequence joins TRBV5-6 and TRBJ2-7; TRBD2 is a possible D gene (6 bases). V dropped 5 bases and J dropped 5 bases, with 26 bases sitting between them. This CDR3 is 17 amino acids long. Germline CDR1 is SGHDT and CDR2 is YYEEEE. In DNA, the CDR3 is TGTGCCAGCAGTCGGTTGTCGTGGGGGACGGGGGTTCACGAGCAGTACTTC. Protein: CASSRLSWGTGVHEQYF.

This clone was seen more than once but under ten times. CDR3 nucleotides: TGTGCCAGCAGCTTAGAGGGACAAAACCTTCAGCCCCAGCATTTT. Encoded protein: CASSLEGQNLQPQHF. The chain couples TRBV7-9 to TRBJ1-5, with D tentatively TRBD1 (6 bases). Germline CDR1 reads SEHNR; CDR2 reads FQNEAQ (reference sequence). V gave up 1 base and J gave up 6 bases, with 13 bases separating them. The length of the CDR3 is 15 residues.

This clone was detected a few times. The rearrangement uses TRBV6-5 and TRBJ2-1, with D maybe TRBD1 (5 bases). From germline, CDR1 is MNHEY and CDR2 SVGAGI. This CDR3 is 12 amino acids long. With 6 bases removed from V and 5 bases from J, the gap between germline ends came to 8 bases. The CDR3 loop reads CASRQGNNEQFF. CDR3 nucleotides: TGTGCCAGCAGGCAGGGCAACAATGAGCAGTTCTTC.

This clone was detected a few times. CDR3 sequence (DNA): TGTGCCAGCAGTGACCGGAAACGGGTAGCCCAGCATTTT. Amino acids: CASSDRKRVAQHF. This chain uses TRBV2 with TRBJ1-5; D gene unclear. The CDR3 contains 13 residues. Germline V lookup: CDR1 SNHLY, CDR2 FYNNEI. Trimming shortened V by 3 bases and J by 11 bases, and 14 bases separated the two germline ends.

The table lists this clone with a few counts. The chain links TRBV6-5 to TRBJ1-2; the match to TRBD1 covers 9 bases. The CDR3 is 14 residues long. Germline V gene data show CDR1 as MNHEY and CDR2 as SVGAGI. The V and J ends lost 4 bases and 4 bases, in that order; junction bases with no gene match: 4. As DNA, the CDR3 is TGTGCCAGCAGTTTCGGGACAGGGCCCTATGGCTACACCTTC. Residues: CASSFGTGPYGYTF.

This clone showed up just a few times. The chain is built from TRBV6-5 and TRBJ1-2; 9 positions agree with TRBD1. The CDR3 contains 13 residues. The V and J ends lost 5 bases and 6 bases, in that order; junction bases with no gene match: 4. Germline CDR1 reads MNHEY; CDR2 reads SVGAGI. CDR3 DNA: TGTGCCAGCAGTGGTCGGGACAGGGATGGCTACACCTTC. This codes for CASSGRDRDGYTF.

This clone was observed a few times. The chain uses TRBV6-5 and TRBJ2-1; 9 bases match TRBD1. V trimming: 6 bases; J trimming: 9 bases; junction bases outside the gene matches: 3. Germline V gives CDR1 MNHEY, CDR2 SVGAGI. The CDR3 is 12 amino acids. In nucleotides, the CDR3 is TGTGCCAGCAGACGACAGGGGGGTGAGCAGTTCTTC. Translation: CASRRQGGEQFF.

This clone was seen more than once but under ten times. The CDR3 protein is CASSPKLTGGQGGGYTF. The CDR3 DNA is TGTGCCAGCAGCCCGAAATTGACAGGGGGCCAAGGAGGTGGCTACACCTTC. The chain carries TRBV7-9 and TRBJ1-2; 10 positions agree with TRBD1. The CDR3 runs to 17 residues. Germline V CDR1 and CDR2: SEHNR, FQNEAQ (reference sequence). J was trimmed by 7 bases and V by 5 bases; bases with no gene match: 16.

The chain has TRBV27 and TRBJ2-7; 10 bases map to TRBD1. Trimming cost V 4 bases and J 4 bases; bases outside gene matches: 7. Germline assignment: CDR1 MNHEY and CDR2 SMNVEV (reference sequence). CDR3 length equals 15 residues. The CDR3 here is CASSSWDRGDYEQYF. As DNA, the CDR3 is TGTGCCAGCAGTTCGTGGGACAGGGGCGATTACGAGCAGTACTTC.

A few counts support this clone. The gene calls are TRBV2 and TRBJ1-1; tentative D call: TRBD1 (5 bases). The CDR3 consists of 14 residues. Trimming pared 1 base from V and 6 bases from J, leaving 12 bases between. The germline V gene has CDR1 SNHLY and CDR2 FYNNEI. The CDR3 spells CASSEGNWGAEAFF. The CDR3 DNA reads TGTGCCAGCAGTGAAGGTAATTGGGGGGCTGAAGCTTTCTTT.

The J gene is TRBJ2-2, the V gene TRBV5-1; the D is unclear. Per the germline V gene, CDR1 is SGHRS and CDR2 is YFSETQ. The CDR3 spans 14 residues. The germline V and J ends were trimmed by 5 bases and 5 bases, with 13 bases remaining between them. The CDR3 protein is CASSSRVDTGELFF. The CDR3 DNA is TGCGCCAGCAGTAGCCGGGTGGATACCGGGGAGCTGTTTTTT.

V gene TRBV29-1 combines with J gene TRBJ2-6, with D maybe TRBD1 (6 bases). V lost 5 bases and J lost 0, with 14 bases in between. The V gene's germline CDR1 is SQVTM and CDR2 ANQGSEA. The CDR3 runs to 16 residues. The CDR3 loop reads CSVKRTASSGANVLTF. CDR3 bases: TGCAGCGTTAAGAGGACAGCGAGCTCTGGGGCCAACGTCCTGACTTTC.

In this sample, this clone turned up a few times. The chain employs TRBV9 and TRBJ2-7, with 8 bases aligning to TRBD2. This CDR3 has 13 amino acids. Trimming at V came to 3 bases and at J to 6 bases, leaving 5 bases not matched to a gene. Germline V gene lookup returns CDR1 SGDLS and CDR2 YYNGEE. DNA for the CDR3: TGTGCCAGCAGCGGGACTAGCTCAGGCGAGCAGTACTTC. It codes for CASSGTSSGEQYF.

The CDR3 sequence is CASSIRLVGTQYF. The CDR3 DNA reads TGTGCCAGTAGTATTAGGCTAGTAGGGACCCAGTACTTC. The chain employs TRBV19 and TRBJ2-5; no clear D. The length of the CDR3 is 13 residues. The V end was cut by 3 bases, the J end by 7 bases, with 12 bases between. The germline V gene has CDR1 LNHDA and CDR2 SQIVND (reference sequence).

This clone has a handful of counts. The identical CDR3 is also encoded by other nucleotide sequences in the sample. V is TRBV2 and J is TRBJ2-1; no definite D call. V was trimmed by 5 bases and J by 4 bases, leaving 3 bases between them. The length of the CDR3 is 11 residues. Germline V gene data show CDR1 as SNHLY and CDR2 as FYNNEI. CDR3 nucleotides: TGTGCCAGCAGTCAATACAATGAGCAGTTCTTC. This translates into CASSQYNEQFF.

This sequence joins TRBV6-4 and TRBJ2-2, with 9 bases that match TRBD2. The CDR3 is 16 residues long. Unmatched junction bases numbered 3, after V lost 0 bases and J lost 4 bases. Looked up from germline, CDR1 is MRHNA and CDR2 is SNTAGT. CDR3 DNA sequence: TGTGCCAGCAGTGACTCTAGCGGGGGACCCACCGGGGAGCTGTTTTTT. Translated, it gives CASSDSSGGPTGELFF.

In this sample, this clone turned up a few times. The rearrangement joins TRBV6-1 to TRBJ2-3, with a possible D match to TRBD1 (5 bases). Germline V gene data show CDR1 as MNHNS and CDR2 as SASEGT. The CDR3 runs to 15 residues. V was trimmed by 6 bases and J by 0 bases, leaving 13 bases between them. This CDR3 is CASRETVFSTDTQYF. In nucleotides, the CDR3 is TGTGCCAGCAGGGAGACAGTTTTTAGCACAGATACGCAGTATTTT.

The chain uses TRBV6-5 and TRBJ1-1; possibly TRBD1 for D (5 bases). The germline gives CDR1 MNHEY, CDR2 SVGAGI. V was pared by 2 bases and J by 5 bases, with 15 bases between. The CDR3 sequence is 15 residues long. The chain's CDR3 is CASSYTTEGVTEAFF. CDR3 coding DNA: TGTGCCAGCAGTTACACCACTGAAGGGGTAACTGAAGCTTTCTTT.

This clone has a handful of counts. The chain uses TRBV5-6 and TRBJ2-7, with D possibly being TRBD1 (6 bases). V was trimmed by 0 bases and J by 3 bases, leaving 13 bases between them. This CDR3 is built from 15 residues. CDR1 SGHDT and CDR2 YYEEEE come from the germline V gene. The CDR3 spells CASSLVGQPHYEQYF. The CDR3 bases are TGTGCCAGCAGCTTGGTCGGACAGCCCCACTACGAGCAGTACTTC. Based on the CDR3 plus reference TRBV5-6 and TRBJ2-7, the full variable domain is DAGVTQSPTHLIKTRGQQVTLRCSPKSGHDTVSWYQQALGQGPQFIFQYYEEEERQRGNFPDRFSGHQFPNYSSELNVNALLLGDSALYLCASSLVGQPHYEQYFGPGTRLTVT.

This clone was observed a handful of times. The gene calls are TRBV5-1 and TRBJ1-1; 8 bases match TRBD1. Germline lookup yields CDR1 SGHRS and CDR2 YFSETQ. V was clipped by 3 bases and J by 5 bases; unmatched bases: 9. The CDR3 loop spans 15 amino acids. The CDR3 sequence is CASSSPDRGGTEAFF. The CDR3 nucleotides are TGCGCCAGCAGCTCCCCCGACAGGGGAGGTACTGAAGCTTTCTTT.

The J gene is TRBJ2-5, the V gene TRBV27; D gene unclear. Germline lookup yields CDR1 MNHEY and CDR2 SMNVEV (reference sequence). The CDR3 loop spans 13 amino acids. Trimming took off 5 bases at V and 2 bases at J, with 9 bases between the two ends. The CDR3 nucleotides read TGTGCCAGCAGTCCAGAGGATCAAGAGACCCAGTACTTC. Translation: CASSPEDQETQYF.

This clone has only a few counts. This chain joins TRBV4-1 and TRBJ2-1; D perhaps matches TRBD1 (6 bases). CDR3 size: 15 residues. Germline loops: CDR1 MGHRA, CDR2 YSYEKL. Between the trimmed V and J ends, which lost 4 bases and 2 bases, there was a span of 12 bases. CDR3 sequence: CASSRTDSAYNEQFF. DNA of the CDR3: TGCGCCAGCAGCCGTACGGACAGCGCCTACAATGAGCAGTTCTTC.

This clone has only a few counts. This rearrangement joins TRBV5-1 to TRBJ2-2; the match to TRBD2 covers 9 bases. CDR3 length: 16 amino acids. The junction had 6 bases not matched to a gene; V was cut back by 4 bases and J by 2 bases. Per the germline V gene, CDR1 is SGHRS and CDR2 is YFSETQ. DNA of the CDR3: TGCGCCAGCAGCCCGCGACTAGCGGATAACACCGGGGAGCTGTTTTTT. This translates into CASSPRLADNTGELFF. Together with reference TRBV5-1 and TRBJ2-2, the CDR3 gives the full variable domain: KAGVTQTPRYLIKTRGQQVTLSCSPISGHRSVSWYQQTPGQGLQFLFEYFSETQRNKGNFPGRFSGRQFSNSRSEMNVSTLELGDSALYLCASSPRLADNTGELFFGEGSRLTVL.